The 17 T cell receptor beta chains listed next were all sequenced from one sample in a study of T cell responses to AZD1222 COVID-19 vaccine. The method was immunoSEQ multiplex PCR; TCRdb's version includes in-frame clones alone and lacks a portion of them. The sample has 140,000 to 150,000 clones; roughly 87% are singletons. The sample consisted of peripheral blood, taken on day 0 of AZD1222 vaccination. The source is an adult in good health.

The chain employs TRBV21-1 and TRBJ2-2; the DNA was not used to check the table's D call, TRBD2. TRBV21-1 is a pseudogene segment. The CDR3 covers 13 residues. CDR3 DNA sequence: TGTGCCAGCAGCAGTAAGAACACCGGGGAGCTGTTTTTT. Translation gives CASSSKNTGELFF.

Here the CDR3 reads CASSIGRGGRWSNQPQHF. CDR3 nucleotides: TGTGCCAGTAGTATAGGAAGGGGGGGGCGATGGAGCAATCAGCCCCAGCATTTT. The chain carries TRBV19 and TRBJ1-5, with D tentatively TRBD1 (6 bases). Germline assignment: CDR1 LNHDA and CDR2 SQIVND (reference sequence). The CDR3 covers 18 residues. Trimming took 1 base from V and 1 from J, leaving 17 bases between them. Based on the CDR3 plus reference TRBV19 and TRBJ1-5, the full variable domain is DGGITQSPKYLFRKEGQNVTLSCEQNLNHDAMYWYRQDPGQGLRLIYYSQIVNDFQKGDIAEGYSVSREKKESFPLTVTSAQKNPTAFYLCASSIGRGGRWSNQPQHFGDGTRLSIL.

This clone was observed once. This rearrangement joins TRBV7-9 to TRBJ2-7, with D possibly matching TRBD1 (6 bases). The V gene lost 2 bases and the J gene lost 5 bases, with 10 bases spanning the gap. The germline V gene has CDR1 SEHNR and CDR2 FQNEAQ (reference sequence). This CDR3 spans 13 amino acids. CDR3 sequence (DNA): TGTGCCAGCAGCTTAAATGGGGGCGACGAGCAGTACTTC. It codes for CASSLNGGDEQYF.

The CDR3 coding sequence is TGTGCCAGCAGCTTGGCGGGGGTTACGGCAGATACGCAGTATTTT. Residues: CASSLAGVTADTQYF. This chain connects TRBV5-6 to TRBJ2-3, with D perhaps matching TRBD2 (6 bases). Trimming took off 0 bases at V and 4 bases at J, with 12 bases between the two ends. This CDR3 is 15 amino acids long. The V gene's germline CDR1 is SGHDT and CDR2 YYEEEE.

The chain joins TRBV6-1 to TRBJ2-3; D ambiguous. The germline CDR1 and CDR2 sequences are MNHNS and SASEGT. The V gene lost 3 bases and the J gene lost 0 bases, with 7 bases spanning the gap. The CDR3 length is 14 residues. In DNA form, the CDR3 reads TGTGCCAGCAGTGAGGTTGGGAGCACAGATACGCAGTATTTT. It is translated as CASSEVGSTDTQYF.

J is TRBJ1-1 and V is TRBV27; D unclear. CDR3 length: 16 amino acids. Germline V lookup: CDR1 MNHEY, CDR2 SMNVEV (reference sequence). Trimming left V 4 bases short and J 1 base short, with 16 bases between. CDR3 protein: CASSSGGGPRNTEAFF. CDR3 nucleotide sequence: TGTGCCAGCAGTTCGGGAGGAGGACCCAGGAACACTGAAGCTTTCTTT.

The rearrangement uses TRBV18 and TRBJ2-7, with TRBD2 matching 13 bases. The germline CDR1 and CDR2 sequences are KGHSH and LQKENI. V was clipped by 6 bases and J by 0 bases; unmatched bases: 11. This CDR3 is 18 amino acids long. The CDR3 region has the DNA TGTGCCAGCTCTCGATTACCGGGACTAGCGGGGAGCTCCTACGAGCAGTACTTC. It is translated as CASSRLPGLAGSSYEQYF. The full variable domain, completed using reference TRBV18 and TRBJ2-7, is NAGVMQNPRHLVRRRGQEARLRCSPMKGHSHVYWYRQLPEEGLKFMVYLQKENIIDESGMPKERFSAEFPKEGPSILRIQQVVRGDSAAYFCASSRLPGLAGSSYEQYFGPGTRLTVT.

The DNA for the CDR3 is TGTGCCAGCAGTCGACAGGGAAACACTGAAGCTTTCTTT. Amino acid sequence: CASSRQGNTEAFF. The genes are TRBV6-5 and TRBJ1-1; 7 bases map to TRBD1. Germline V gene lookup returns CDR1 MNHEY and CDR2 SVGAGI. The CDR3 loop spans 13 amino acids. V lost 5 bases, J lost 2 bases, and 2 bases stayed unmatched.

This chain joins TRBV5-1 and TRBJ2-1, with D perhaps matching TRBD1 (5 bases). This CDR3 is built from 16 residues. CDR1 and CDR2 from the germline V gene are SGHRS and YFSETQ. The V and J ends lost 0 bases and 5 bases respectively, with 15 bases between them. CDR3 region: CASSLAGRVRNNEQFF. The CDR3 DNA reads TGCGCCAGCAGCTTGGCGGGCAGGGTCCGTAACAATGAGCAGTTCTTC.

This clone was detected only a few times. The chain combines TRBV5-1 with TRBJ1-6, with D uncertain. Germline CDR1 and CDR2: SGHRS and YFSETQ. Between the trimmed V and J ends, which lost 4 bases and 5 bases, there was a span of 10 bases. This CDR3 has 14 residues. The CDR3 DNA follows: TGCGCCAGCAGCCAGACCGAAAATAATTCACCCCTCCACTTT. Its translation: CASSQTENNSPLHF.

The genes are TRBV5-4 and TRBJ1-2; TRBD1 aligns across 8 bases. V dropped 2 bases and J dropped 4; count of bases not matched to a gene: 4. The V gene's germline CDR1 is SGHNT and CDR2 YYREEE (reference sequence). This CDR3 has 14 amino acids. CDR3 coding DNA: TGTGCCAGCAGCTTCCCGGGACAGGCCTATGGCTACACCTTC. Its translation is CASSFPGQAYGYTF.

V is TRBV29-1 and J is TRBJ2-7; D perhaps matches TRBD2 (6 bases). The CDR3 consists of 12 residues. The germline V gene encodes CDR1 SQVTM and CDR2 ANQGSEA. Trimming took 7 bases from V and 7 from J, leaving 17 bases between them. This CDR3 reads CSAGNQGGEQYF. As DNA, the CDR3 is TGCAGCGCGGGGAACCAAGGAGGGGAGCAGTACTTC.

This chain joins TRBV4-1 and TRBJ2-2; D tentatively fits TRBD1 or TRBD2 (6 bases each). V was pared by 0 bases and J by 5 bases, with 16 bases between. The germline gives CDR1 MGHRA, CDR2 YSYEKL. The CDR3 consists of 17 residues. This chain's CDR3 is CASSQDEGGGWTGELFF. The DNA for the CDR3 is TGCGCCAGCAGCCAAGATGAGGGGGGAGGTTGGACCGGGGAGCTGTTTTTT.

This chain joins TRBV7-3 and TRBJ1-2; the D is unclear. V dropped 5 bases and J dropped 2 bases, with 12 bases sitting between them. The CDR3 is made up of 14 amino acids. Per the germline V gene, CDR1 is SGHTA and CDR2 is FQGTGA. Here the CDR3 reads CASSAQAGNYGYTF. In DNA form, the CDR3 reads TGTGCCAGCAGCGCCCAAGCGGGGAACTATGGCTACACCTTC.

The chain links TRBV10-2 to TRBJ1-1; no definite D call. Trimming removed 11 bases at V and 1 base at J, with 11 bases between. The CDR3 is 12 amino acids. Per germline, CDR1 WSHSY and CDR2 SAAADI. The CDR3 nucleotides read TGCGCCTCCCGCGAGGGGAACACTGAAGCTTTCTTT. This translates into CASREGNTEAFF.

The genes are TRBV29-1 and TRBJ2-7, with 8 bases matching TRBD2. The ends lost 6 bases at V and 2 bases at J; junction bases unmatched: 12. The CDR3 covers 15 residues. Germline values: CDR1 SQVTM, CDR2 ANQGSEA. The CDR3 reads CSVKNRTSWTYEQYF. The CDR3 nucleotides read TGCAGCGTAAAGAACAGGACTAGCTGGACCTACGAGCAGTACTTC.

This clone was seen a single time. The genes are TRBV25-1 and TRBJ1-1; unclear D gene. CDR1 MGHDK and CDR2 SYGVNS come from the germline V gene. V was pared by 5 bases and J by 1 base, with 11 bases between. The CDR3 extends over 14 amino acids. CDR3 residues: CASSTWGGNTEAFF. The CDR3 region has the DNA TGTGCCAGCAGTACATGGGGTGGGAACACTGAAGCTTTCTTT.